These 32 T cell receptor beta chains came from one sample sequenced in a study of blood T cell repertoires in COVID-19. Assay: immunoSEQ multiplex PCR; the TCRdb copy retains only in-frame clones and omits some. The repertoire holds 150,000 to 200,000 clones, 90% seen once, with 0.53% in the top ten. Input material: peripheral blood. All receptors come from a man between 45 and 60 years old with acute or convalescent COVID-19.

The chain combines TRBV25-1 with TRBJ1-1, with D hard to call. This CDR3 spans 12 amino acids. V lost 5 bases and J lost 0, with 4 bases in between. Germline V lookup: CDR1 MGHDK, CDR2 SYGVNS. Here the CDR3 DNA reads TGTGCCAGCAGTACGGTGAACACTGAAGCTTTCTTT. It specifies CASSTVNTEAFF.

V and J are TRBV9 and TRBJ2-3; a possible D gene is TRBD2 (7 bases). The V end lost 0 bases, the J end lost 2 bases, and 10 bases lay between the germline ends. This CDR3 has 15 amino acids. Looked up from germline, CDR1 is SGDLS and CDR2 is YYNGEE. The CDR3 DNA is TGTGCCAGCAGCGTAGCGGGGGGCTCCACAGATACGCAGTATTTT. It is translated as CASSVAGGSTDTQYF.

CDR3 region: CASSHSARDRNTEAFF. CDR3 sequence (DNA): TGTGCCAGCAGCCACTCCGCCCGGGACAGAAACACTGAAGCTTTCTTT. This chain connects TRBV5-4 to TRBJ1-1; TRBD1 agrees at 7 bases. With V trimmed by 4 bases and J by 2 bases, 11 bases remained unmatched. CDR1 is SGHNT, CDR2 YYREEE, per germline (reference sequence). The CDR3 loop spans 16 amino acids.

The chain links TRBV10-2 to TRBJ1-3; D is unclear. The CDR3 length is 17 residues. Germline-derived CDR1 and CDR2 are WSHSY and SAAADI. V was shortened by 4 bases and J by 0 bases, with 16 bases between the two germline ends. CDR3 bases: TGCGCCAGCAGTGTGGGTAGTATTTGGAGCTCTGGAAACACCATATATTTT. Residues: CASSVGSIWSSGNTIYF.

V usage is TRBV2 and J usage is TRBJ2-7; TRBD2 matches at 7 bases. From germline, CDR1 is SNHLY and CDR2 FYNNEI. The CDR3 totals 14 residues. Losses at the gene ends were 1 base for V and 4 bases for J; bases not matched to a gene: 4. DNA of the CDR3: TGTGCCAGCAGTGAAGGGGGGAGGGGATACGAGCAGTACTTC. Residues: CASSEGGRGYEQYF.

The rearrangement links TRBV10-2 to TRBJ1-2; possibly TRBD1 for D (6 bases). Germline CDR1 and CDR2: WSHSY and SAAADI. The CDR3 is made up of 14 amino acids. Trimming removed 6 bases from V and 4 bases from J, with 15 bases in between. CDR3 loop: CASSDRDTSYGYTF. The CDR3 coding sequence is TGCGCCAGCAGCGACCGGGACACCTCCTATGGCTACACCTTC.

V is TRBV29-1 and J is TRBJ2-7, with TRBD2 as a possible D gene (6 bases). The CDR3 is 11 amino acids. V was trimmed by 4 bases and J by 6 bases, leaving 10 bases between them. Germline assignment: CDR1 SQVTM and CDR2 ANQGSEA. CDR3 coding DNA: TGCAGCGTTGGGCGGGATACCGAGCAGTACTTC. Translation gives CSVGRDTEQYF.

Only one count was recorded for this clone. The chain carries TRBV11-2 and TRBJ1-1; D possibly corresponds to TRBD1 (6 bases). V was clipped by 2 bases and J by 5 bases, with 12 bases between them. Per germline, CDR1 SGHAT and CDR2 FQNNGV. CDR3 length equals 14 residues. The CDR3 bases are TGTGCCAGCAGCTTATGGGGGCGCGGGACTGAAGCTTTCTTT. It is translated as CASSLWGRGTEAFF.

V gene TRBV6-2 or TRBV6-3 combines with J gene TRBJ2-1; D perhaps matches TRBD2 (7 bases). Germline lookup yields CDR1 MNHEY and CDR2 SVGEGT. V was cut by 0 bases and J by 4 bases, with 16 bases left in between. The CDR3 runs 17 residues. The CDR3 DNA reads TGTGCCAGCAGTTACTCGGCCCCGGGGGGCGTATACAATGAGCAGTTCTTC. This codes for CASSYSAPGGVYNEQFF.

This clone has a single count. CDR3: CAWKEGANEQFF. The CDR3 region has the DNA TGTGCCTGGAAAGAGGGGGCCAATGAGCAGTTCTTC. This chain connects TRBV30 to TRBJ2-1; 7 nucleotides align to TRBD1. J lost 6 bases, V lost 4 bases, and 3 bases had no gene match. CDR1 is GTSNPN and CDR2 is SVGIG in the germline V gene (reference sequence). The CDR3 has 12 residues.

CDR3 region: CASSQEGGYRGYTF. In DNA form, the CDR3 reads TGTGCCAGCAGCCAAGAAGGAGGTTATCGGGGCTACACCTTC. This sequence joins TRBV3-1 (or the pseudogene TRBV3-2) and TRBJ1-2; D gene uncertain. The CDR3 is 14 amino acids. Germline V gives CDR1 LGHDT, CDR2 YNNKEL (reference sequence). The V end lost 0 bases, the J end lost 8 bases, and 13 bases lay between the germline ends.

This clone was picked up one time. The V and J genes are TRBV28 and TRBJ2-3; possible D gene TRBD1, 6 bases. The germline gives CDR1 MDHEN, CDR2 SYDVKM. This CDR3 has 13 residues. Trimming pared 3 bases from V and 7 bases from J, leaving 11 bases between. CDR3 sequence reads: CASSLGAIHTQYF. In DNA, the CDR3 is TGTGCCAGCAGTTTGGGGGCTATTCATACGCAGTATTTT.

The V gene is TRBV5-6, the J gene TRBJ1-3, with D hard to call. The length of the CDR3 is 15 residues. The germline V and J ends were trimmed by 0 bases and 4 bases, with 11 bases remaining between them. CDR1 is SGHDT and CDR2 is YYEEEE in the germline V gene. CDR3 sequence: CASSLVEGTGNTIYF. CDR3 coding DNA: TGTGCCAGCAGCTTGGTGGAGGGAACCGGAAACACCATATATTTT.

This clone was detected a few times. J is TRBJ1-5 and V is TRBV2; 8 nucleotides align to TRBD1. J lost 2 bases, V lost 2 bases, and 2 bases had no gene match. Germline V gives CDR1 SNHLY, CDR2 FYNNEI. The CDR3 consists of 15 residues. The CDR3 DNA reads TGTGCCAGCAGTGAACAGGGGGCGGGCAATCAGCCCCAGCATTTT. It is translated as CASSEQGAGNQPQHF. Full variable domain (remainder filled in from reference TRBV2 and TRBJ1-5): EPEVTQTPSHQVTQMGQEVILRCVPISNHLYFYWYRQILGQKVEFLVSFYNNEISEKSEIFDDQFSVERPDGSNFTLKIRSTKLEDSAMYFCASSEQGAGNQPQHFGDGTRLSIL.

V is TRBV28 and J is TRBJ2-1; perhaps TRBD1 as D (6 bases). The V and J ends lost 0 bases and 5 bases respectively, with 11 bases between them. Germline V gene sequence: CDR1 MDHEN, CDR2 SYDVKM. The CDR3 extends over 15 amino acids. The CDR3 loop is CASSLWGHNDNEQFF. DNA of the CDR3: TGTGCCAGCAGTTTATGGGGACACAATGACAATGAGCAGTTCTTC.

The chain recombines TRBV19 with TRBJ1-1; tentative D call: TRBD1 (6 bases). Germline V gene lookup returns CDR1 LNHDA and CDR2 SQIVND (reference sequence). Trimming removed 5 bases at V and 3 bases at J, with 16 bases between. The CDR3 contains 15 residues. CDR3 loop: CASSPRRGRDTEAFF. CDR3 DNA sequence: TGTGCCAGTAGTCCACGCAGGGGAAGGGACACTGAAGCTTTCTTT.

This sequence joins TRBV7-2 and TRBJ1-2, with 8 bases lining up with TRBD1. V lost 4 bases, J lost 8 bases, and 12 bases stayed unmatched. The CDR3 covers 15 residues. Per germline, CDR1 SGHTA and CDR2 FQGNSA. The CDR3 DNA follows: TGTGCCAGCAGCTCAGCCCCGGACAGGGCCTACGGCTACACCTTC. Protein: CASSSAPDRAYGYTF.

The CDR3 DNA is TGTGCCAGCAGTTACTCTCAGCGAGGGGAGCAGTACGTC. Residues: CASSYSQRGEQYV. The chain is built from TRBV6-2 or TRBV6-3 and TRBJ2-7, with a possible D match to TRBD2 (5 bases). This CDR3 has 13 residues. Germline loops: CDR1 MNHEY, CDR2 SVGEGT. Between the trimmed V and J ends, which lost 0 bases and 7 bases, there was a span of 10 bases.

The V and J genes are TRBV19 and TRBJ2-1; D possibly corresponds to TRBD1 (5 bases). The CDR3 loop spans 14 amino acids. CDR1 and CDR2 (germline): LNHDA, SQIVND (reference sequence). Trimming cost V 4 bases and J 1 base, with 8 bases left between them. The CDR3 DNA follows: TGTGCCAGTAGTACCAGGGTATCCTACAATGAGCAGTTCTTC. Protein: CASSTRVSYNEQFF.

With respect to this clone: One end of the junction varies from germline; a read error may be responsible. The gene calls are TRBV6-1 and TRBJ1-5; 9 bases agree with TRBD1. Germline values: CDR1 MNHNS, CDR2 SASEGT. CDR3 size: 15 residues. The CDR3: CASSEDRGVFQPQHF. The CDR3 coding sequence is TGTGCCAGCAGCGAAGACAGGGGGGTTTTTCAGCCCCAGCATTTT.

The J gene is TRBJ2-5, the V gene TRBV7-2; 7 nucleotides align to TRBD1. The CDR3 covers 18 residues. The germline CDR1 and CDR2 sequences are SGHTA and FQGNSA. V lost 7 bases to trimming and J lost 2 bases; unmatched junction nucleotides: 19. The CDR3 protein is CASTPKGAGSRLQETQYF. CDR3 nucleotides: TGTGCCAGCACCCCAAAGGGGGCAGGCTCGCGACTACAAGAGACCCAGTACTTC. Filled out from reference TRBV7-2 and TRBJ2-5, the complete variable domain reads GAGVSQSPSNKVTEKGKDVELRCDPISGHTALYWYRQSLGQGLEFLIYFQGNSAPDKSGLPSDRFSAERTGGSVSTLTIQRTQQEDSAVYLCASTPKGAGSRLQETQYFGPGTRLLVL.

The chain is built from TRBV3-1 (or the pseudogene TRBV3-2) and TRBJ2-1; 7 nucleotides align to TRBD2. The V and J ends lost 0 bases and 4 bases, in that order; junction bases with no gene match: 6. From germline, CDR1 is LGHDT and CDR2 YNNKEL (reference sequence). CDR3 length equals 16 residues. The CDR3 DNA reads TGTGCCAGCAGCCAAGATCTGAGGGAGGGGTACAATGAGCAGTTCTTC. Its protein product is CASSQDLREGYNEQFF.

The V call is TRBV2, the J call TRBJ2-1; TRBD2 agrees at 8 bases. V dropped 5 bases and J dropped 6; count of bases not matched to a gene: 12. CDR3 length: 16 amino acids. Germline assignment: CDR1 SNHLY and CDR2 FYNNEI. CDR3 region: CASSMSGGGRINEQFF. Here the CDR3 DNA reads TGTGCCAGCAGTATGAGTGGCGGGGGGAGGATCAATGAGCAGTTCTTC.

The chain couples TRBV5-4 to TRBJ2-7; TRBD1 might be the D (5 bases). V dropped 3 bases and J dropped 6 bases, with 19 bases sitting between them. The CDR3 runs to 15 residues. Germline loops: CDR1 SGHNT, CDR2 YYREEE (reference sequence). The DNA for the CDR3 is TGTGCCAGCAGCTCCGCCGGGCCCCAGGGTGGCGAGCAGTACTTC. Its protein is CASSSAGPQGGEQYF.

CDR3: CSAFTGGGYYEQYF. The CDR3 DNA sequence: TGCAGCGCCTTTACTGGGGGCGGATACTACGAGCAGTACTTC. The chain has TRBV29-1 and TRBJ2-7; possible D gene TRBD1, 6 bases. V gave up 7 bases and J gave up 3 bases, with 19 bases separating them. The CDR3 spans 14 residues. Germline V gene lookup returns CDR1 SQVTM and CDR2 ANQGSEA.

This rearrangement joins TRBV10-3 to TRBJ2-1; D might be TRBD2 (6 bases). In germline, CDR1 is ENHRY, CDR2 SYGVKD. The V and J ends lost 8 bases and 8 bases respectively, with 31 bases between them. CDR3 length: 18 amino acids. Here the CDR3 DNA reads TGTGCCATCTCTACTAGCTTCGGGCCGAAAGGGGAAAGGGATGAGCAGTTCTTC. It is translated as CAISTSFGPKGERDEQFF.

The V and J genes are TRBV4-1 and TRBJ2-3; 9 bases match TRBD1. Germline CDR1 MGHRA, CDR2 YSYEKL. The J segment lost 2 bases and the V segment lost 4 bases, leaving 7 bases of the junction unmatched. This CDR3 is 16 amino acids long. CDR3 DNA: TGCGCCAGCAGCCCGCGGACAGGGGATTACACAGATACGCAGTATTTT. Its protein is CASSPRTGDYTDTQYF.

CDR3 sequence: CASSYRRSNNSPLHF. CDR3 DNA: TGTGCCAGCAGCTACCGTAGATCTAATAATTCACCCCTCCACTTT. The genes are TRBV6-5 and TRBJ1-6; the D is unclear. The CDR3 has 15 amino acids. In germline, CDR1 is MNHEY, CDR2 SVGAGI. Trimming stripped 6 bases from V and 5 bases from J, with 14 bases between.

V is TRBV29-1 and J is TRBJ2-7, with 10 bases identical to TRBD1. The CDR3 has 13 residues. J lost 2 bases, V lost 4 bases, and 2 bases had no gene match. The germline gives CDR1 SQVTM, CDR2 ANQGSEA. CDR3 region: CSVGGQGAYEQYF. As DNA, the CDR3 is TGCAGCGTTGGCGGACAGGGGGCCTACGAGCAGTACTTC.

The chain carries TRBV29-1 and TRBJ2-1; TRBD2 agrees at 10 bases. The length of the CDR3 is 13 residues. Looked up from germline, CDR1 is SQVTM and CDR2 is ANQGSEA. V was pared by 7 bases and J by 2 bases, with 2 bases of the junction left unmatched. The CDR3 protein is CSAGTSAYNEQFF. The DNA of the CDR3 is TGCAGCGCGGGGACTAGCGCCTACAATGAGCAGTTCTTC.

The gene calls are TRBV4-1 and TRBJ2-1; 8 nucleotides line up with TRBD1. The germline CDR1 and CDR2 sequences are MGHRA and YSYEKL. V lost 5 bases and J lost 2; bases outside the gene matches: 5. The CDR3 length is 15 residues. The chain's CDR3 is CASSSWTGTYNEQFF. DNA of the CDR3: TGCGCCAGCAGCTCCTGGACAGGGACCTACAATGAGCAGTTCTTC.

This chain connects TRBV18 to TRBJ1-2, with D possibly TRBD1 on 5 matching bases. This CDR3 has 13 residues. Trimming left V 0 bases short and J 6 bases short, with 8 bases between. Per the germline V gene, CDR1 is KGHSH and CDR2 is LQKENI. CDR3 in DNA: TGTGCCAGCTCACCACCCGGAGGGGATGGCTACACCTTC. Residues: CASSPPGGDGYTF.